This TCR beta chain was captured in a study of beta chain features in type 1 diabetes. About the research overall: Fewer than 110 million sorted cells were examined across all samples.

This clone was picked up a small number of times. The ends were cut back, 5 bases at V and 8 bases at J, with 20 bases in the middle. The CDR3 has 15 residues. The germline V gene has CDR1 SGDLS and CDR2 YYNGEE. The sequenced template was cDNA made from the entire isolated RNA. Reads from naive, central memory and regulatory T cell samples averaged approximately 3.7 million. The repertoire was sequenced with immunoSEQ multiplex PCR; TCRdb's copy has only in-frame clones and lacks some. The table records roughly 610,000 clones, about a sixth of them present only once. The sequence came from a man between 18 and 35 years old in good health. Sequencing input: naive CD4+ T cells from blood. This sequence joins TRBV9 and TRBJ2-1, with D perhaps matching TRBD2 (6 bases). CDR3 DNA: TGTGCCAGCAGTCTCCGGGACTTTCCTACCCATGAGCAGTTCTTC. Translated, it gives CASSLRDFPTHEQFF.